Each of the 27 T cell receptor beta chains below was sequenced from the same sample in a study of Graves' ophthalmopathy and Graves' hyperthyroidism. TCR beta CDR3 regions were amplified from RNA transcripts. Second-round multiplex PCR followed a first-round RT-PCR using HTBI primers. TCRdb re-analysed the multiplex PCR reads in MiXCR, keeping a single row per CDR3 protein. This sample has 350,000 to 450,000 distinct CDR3 sequences; approximately 20% occur once, and the top ten carry about 1.4%. The source material was peripheral blood. The receptors originated from a woman under 30 with Graves' ophthalmopathy.

This clonotype came up many times. The chain couples TRBV12-3 or TRBV12-4 to TRBJ2-5, with D unresolved. CDR3 length equals 13 residues. V was cut by 3 bases and J by 5 bases, with 10 bases left in between. CDR3 in DNA: TGTGCCAGCAGTTTTTTTACGGGTGAGACCCAGTACTTC. It yields the protein CASSFFTGETQYF.

The chain combines TRBV30 with TRBJ2-7; TRBD1 or TRBD2 may be the D gene (7 bases each). Trimming removed 2 bases from V and 6 bases from J, with 11 bases in between. Germline values: CDR1 GTSNPN, CDR2 SVGIG (reference sequence). This CDR3 has 12 residues. As DNA, the CDR3 is TGTGCCTGGAGTCAGGGGGGGGGCGAGCAGTACTTC. Translated: CAWSQGGGEQYF.

This clonotype was observed many times. The chain has TRBV5-1 and TRBJ2-7; no reliable D call. Germline loops: CDR1 SGHRS, CDR2 YFSETQ. This CDR3 comprises 15 residues. The ends were cut back, 0 bases at V and 2 bases at J, with 12 bases in the middle. CDR3 sequence: CASSLDWNSTYEQYF. In DNA form, the CDR3 reads TGCGCCAGCAGCTTGGACTGGAACAGTACCTACGAGCAGTACTTC.

This clonotype has a count of ten or more. The chain employs TRBV28 and TRBJ1-1, with D tentatively TRBD1 (6 bases). V was clipped by 8 bases and J by 4 bases, with 23 bases between them. The V gene's germline CDR1 is MDHEN and CDR2 SYDVKM. The CDR3 sequence is 16 residues long. CDR3 region: CASGILGGAPGTEAFF. In nucleotides, the CDR3 is TGTGCCAGCGGCATCCTTGGGGGGGCCCCGGGCACTGAAGCTTTCTTT.

This clonotype was counted ten times or more. The rearrangement uses TRBV7-2 and TRBJ2-3; D uncertain. Germline V gives CDR1 SGHTA, CDR2 FQGNSA. The CDR3 loop spans 13 amino acids. V was cut by 3 bases and J by 0 bases, with 4 bases left in between. In DNA, the CDR3 is TGTGCCAGCAGCTTCCCTAGCACAGATACGCAGTATTTT. Its translation is CASSFPSTDTQYF.

The count of this clonotype is one. V usage is TRBV5-1 and J usage is TRBJ2-5; no clear D. Judging by the DNA end, TRBJ2-7 fits better; the J call may be wrong. Germline V gives CDR1 SGHRS, CDR2 YFSETQ. The CDR3 is made up of 14 amino acids. The CDR3 DNA is TGCGCCAGCAGCTTGGACACGGTTACCTACGAGCAGTACTTC. Translated, it gives CASSLDTVTYEQYF.

This clonotype was counted ten times or more. The chain carries TRBV13 and TRBJ2-2; TRBD1 or TRBD2 may be the D gene (5 bases each). This CDR3 region has 17 residues. In germline, CDR1 is PRHDT, CDR2 FYEKMQ (reference sequence). Trimming removed 1 base at V and 1 base at J, with 13 bases between. The CDR3 reads CASSLAQGAKNTGELFF. CDR3 bases: TGTGCCAGCAGCTTAGCCCAGGGAGCCAAGAACACCGGGGAGCTGTTTTTT.

This clonotype was recorded many times. The genes are TRBV12-3 or TRBV12-4 and TRBJ1-6, with TRBD1 as a possible D gene (5 bases). The V end was cut by 3 bases, the J end by 11 bases, with 8 bases between. This CDR3 comprises 12 residues. The CDR3, as DNA: TGTGCCAGCAGTTTGCCGGGGGCACCCCTCCACTTT. Protein sequence: CASSLPGAPLHF.

This clonotype has a count of ten or more. V and J are TRBV7-2 and TRBJ1-1, with no clear D. V was trimmed by 5 bases and J by 1 base, leaving 14 bases between them. This CDR3 has 15 amino acids. Looked up from germline, CDR1 is SGHTA and CDR2 is FQGNSA. This CDR3 is CASSVLQTGNTEAFF. DNA of the CDR3: TGTGCCAGCAGCGTTTTGCAGACGGGGAACACTGAAGCTTTCTTT.

This clonotype was counted at least ten times. V gene TRBV27 combines with J gene TRBJ1-5; D not certain. From germline, CDR1 is MNHEY and CDR2 SMNVEV (reference sequence). V lost 0 bases, J lost 1 base, and 1 base lay in between. CDR3 size: 13 residues. The CDR3 spells CASSLSSNQPQHF. The CDR3 DNA reads as TGTGCCAGCAGTTTATCGAGCAATCAGCCCCAGCATTTT.

This rearrangement joins TRBV6-2 or TRBV6-3 to TRBJ1-1, with 9 bases fitting TRBD1. The CDR3 is 13 amino acids. Germline-derived CDR1 and CDR2 are MNHEY and SVGEGT. V lost 10 bases, J lost 1 base, and 4 bases stayed unmatched. The CDR3 is CATRQGENTEAFF. Written as DNA, the CDR3 is TGTGCCACGAGACAGGGGGAGAACACTGAAGCTTTCTTT.

The sample holds many counts of this clonotype. This chain links TRBV29-1 with TRBJ1-1; weak D call: TRBD1 (6 bases). Per germline, CDR1 SQVTM and CDR2 ANQGSEA. The V and J ends lost 6 bases and 11 bases respectively, with 19 bases between them. This CDR3 has 12 residues. The CDR3 region is CSVRTDSTGAFF. The CDR3 nucleotides read TGCAGCGTACGGACAGATTCTACCGGGGCTTTCTTT.

This clonotype was counted ten times or more. The genes are TRBV6-1 and TRBJ2-5, with D tentatively TRBD1 (6 bases). The V and J ends lost 2 bases and 5 bases respectively, with 15 bases between them. The CDR3 is 15 residues long. Germline V gene sequence: CDR1 MNHNS, CDR2 SASEGT. CDR3 amino acids: CASSEPYRAQETQYF. Written as DNA, the CDR3 is TGTGCCAGCAGTGAACCCTACAGGGCGCAGGAGACCCAGTACTTC.

This clonotype has at least ten counts. V usage is TRBV7-2 and J usage is TRBJ2-7; D gene uncertain. The CDR3 covers 13 residues. Germline CDR1 reads SGHTA; CDR2 reads FQGNSA. Between the trimmed V and J ends, which lost 3 bases and 4 bases, there was a span of 10 bases. CDR3 loop: CASSLMGHYEQYF. The DNA of the CDR3 is TGTGCCAGCAGCTTGATGGGCCATTACGAGCAGTACTTC.

This sequence joins TRBV3-1 and TRBJ1-1; 7 bases are a match to TRBD1. Germline-derived CDR1 and CDR2 are LGHDT and YNNKEL (reference sequence). The CDR3 runs 14 residues. V was pared by 7 bases and J by 11 bases, with 16 bases of the junction left unmatched. The chain's CDR3 is CASIRSGQWAPAFF. CDR3 DNA: TGTGCCAGCATCAGATCGGGACAGTGGGCGCCGGCTTTCTTT.

This clonotype was counted many times. The chain recombines TRBV28 with TRBJ1-5; a possible D gene is TRBD1 (6 bases). Germline V gene data show CDR1 as MDHEN and CDR2 as SYDVKM. Trimming removed 11 bases at V and 0 bases at J, with 14 bases between. This CDR3 is built from 14 residues. Here the CDR3 DNA reads TGTGCCGCCCAACAGGGTTATAGCAATCAGCCCCAGCATTTT. Protein sequence: CAAQQGYSNQPQHF. Together with reference TRBV28 and TRBJ1-5, the CDR3 gives the full variable domain: DVKVTQSSRYLVKRTGEKVFLECVQDMDHENMFWYRQDPGLGLRLIYFSYDVKMKEKGDIPEGYSVSREKKERFSLILESASTNQTSMYLCAAQQGYSNQPQHFGDGTRLSIL.

This clonotype was counted many times. The chain recombines TRBV15 with TRBJ2-7; D is unclear. V was cut by 0 bases and J by 2 bases, with 14 bases left in between. Germline-derived CDR1 and CDR2 are LNHNV and YYDKDF (reference sequence). CDR3 size: 16 residues. The CDR3 DNA reads as TGTGCCACCAGCAGAGATGACGCCGGACCCACCTACGAGCAGTACTTC. Protein product: CATSRDDAGPTYEQYF.

This clonotype was seen many times. J is TRBJ2-7 and V is TRBV7-2; TRBD1 matches 8 bases. Unmatched junction bases numbered 4, after V lost 1 base and J lost 2 bases. This CDR3 contains 15 residues. Germline V gene data show CDR1 as SGHTA and CDR2 as FQGNSA. Here the CDR3 reads CASSLVGTGTYEQYF. CDR3 DNA sequence: TGTGCCAGCAGCTTAGTGGGGACAGGAACCTACGAGCAGTACTTC.

This clonotype was recorded many times. The V and J genes are TRBV28 and TRBJ1-1, with a tentative D call TRBD1 (5 bases). Germline V gene data show CDR1 as MDHEN and CDR2 as SYDVKM. The CDR3 consists of 12 residues. The V end lost 6 bases, the J end lost 12 bases, and 17 bases lay between the germline ends. For the CDR3, the DNA is TGTGCCAGCAGACTCACTAGCGGGACTACTTTCTTT. As protein: CASRLTSGTTFF. The complete variable domain, with remaining parts taken from reference TRBV28 and TRBJ1-1, reads DVKVTQSSRYLVKRTGEKVFLECVQDMDHENMFWYRQDPGLGLRLIYFSYDVKMKEKGDIPEGYSVSREKKERFSLILESASTNQTSMYLCASRLTSGTTFFGQGTRLTVV.

Ten or more counts support this clonotype. CDR3 residues: CASRALRQGPYEQYF. The CDR3 nucleotides read TGTGCCAGCAGAGCCTTGAGACAGGGGCCCTACGAGCAGTACTTC. The V and J genes are TRBV6-1 and TRBJ2-7; TRBD1 aligns across 8 bases. V trimming: 6 bases; J trimming: 2 bases; junction bases outside the gene matches: 9. Germline loops: CDR1 MNHNS, CDR2 SASEGT. The CDR3 length is 15 residues.

The gene calls are TRBV9 and TRBJ2-7; the D gene is possibly TRBD2 (6 bases). Germline V gene sequence: CDR1 SGDLS, CDR2 YYNGEE. V lost 0 bases, J lost 5 bases, and 15 bases lay in between. This CDR3 has 15 residues. The CDR3 loop is CASSVAGARLDEQYF. The CDR3 DNA sequence: TGTGCCAGCAGCGTAGCGGGAGCCCGGTTGGACGAGCAGTACTTC.

This clonotype showed up many times. The chain uses TRBV28 and TRBJ1-5; TRBD1 matches 8 bases. CDR3 size: 16 residues. The germline V gene has CDR1 MDHEN and CDR2 SYDVKM. The V segment lost 5 bases and the J segment 2 bases; nucleotides outside the gene matches: 8. The CDR3 protein is CASSNNDRGGNQPQHF. In DNA, the CDR3 is TGTGCCAGCAGTAATAATGACAGGGGAGGCAATCAGCCCCAGCATTTT.

This clonotype appeared many times. The V and J genes are TRBV6-5 and TRBJ2-2; perhaps TRBD1 as D (6 bases). Between the trimmed V and J ends, which lost 0 bases and 1 base, there was a span of 12 bases. CDR3 size: 17 residues. Germline values: CDR1 MNHEY, CDR2 SVGAGI. The CDR3 DNA reads TGTGCCAGCAGTTACTCGAATCCGGGACAGAACACCGGGGAGCTGTTTTTT. It translates to CASSYSNPGQNTGELFF.

This clonotype was counted at least ten times. V gene TRBV18 combines with J gene TRBJ2-7, with 10 nucleotides matching TRBD2. The CDR3 spans 15 residues. Germline-derived CDR1 and CDR2 are KGHSH and LQKENI. J lost 3 bases, V lost 3 bases, and 5 bases had no gene match. CDR3 protein: CASSPETSGFYEQYF. The CDR3, as DNA: TGTGCCAGCTCACCCGAGACTAGCGGGTTCTACGAGCAGTACTTC.

The sample holds many counts of this clonotype. This chain joins TRBV27 and TRBJ2-7; D may correspond to TRBD1 or TRBD2 (5 bases each). The V end was cut by 5 bases, the J end by 5 bases, with 16 bases between. Germline lookup yields CDR1 MNHEY and CDR2 SMNVEV (reference sequence). This CDR3 comprises 14 residues. The CDR3 sequence: CASSPSGRDHEQYF. The CDR3 DNA reads TGTGCCAGCAGTCCTTCTGGCAGGGACCACGAGCAGTACTTC.

This clonotype was counted at least ten times. The CDR3 sequence: CASSQPTSGRSEQYF. CDR3 coding DNA: TGTGCCAGCAGTCAACCGACTAGCGGGAGGAGCGAGCAGTACTTC. The rearrangement joins TRBV6-2 or TRBV6-3 to TRBJ2-7, with 13 bases identical to TRBD2. Germline values: CDR1 MNHEY, CDR2 SVGEGT. The CDR3 consists of 15 residues. V trimming: 5 bases; J trimming: 6 bases; junction bases outside the gene matches: 7.

In its sample, this clonotype was seen many times. The chain links TRBV6-1 to TRBJ2-2; D unresolved. V was shortened by 6 bases and J by 0 bases, with 2 bases between the two germline ends. This CDR3 spans 12 amino acids. Germline V lookup: CDR1 MNHNS, CDR2 SASEGT. CDR3 in amino acids: CASRSNTGELFF. CDR3 DNA: TGTGCCAGCAGATCGAACACCGGGGAGCTGTTTTTT.